This TCR beta chain was sequenced during a study of identical twins. Worth noting for this clonotype: Antigen unknown.

Points from the study as a whole: Reduced insertions were recorded for abundant cord blood beta clonotypes, with no such pattern in memory repertoires. Instead of following the same donors, the conclusions were based on cross-sectional statistical analysis.

Template switching supplied a universal primer site; unique molecular identifiers were carried on the cDNA. TCRdb analysed the 5' RACE reads with MiXCR anew, one entry per CDR3 protein. The profile shows 700,000 to 950,000 distinct CDR3 sequences, approximately 13% of them singletons. Separately, the same data were catalogued under a study of yellow fever vaccine responses in identical twins.

Material for sequencing was PBMCs. The TCR comes from a woman aged 18-35 years in good health.

This chain's CDR3 is CAISPYRDFSGNTIYF. In DNA, the CDR3 is TGTGCCATCAGCCCTTACAGGGACTTCTCTGGAAACACCATATATTTT. The chain combines TRBV10-3 with TRBJ1-3; the D gene is possibly TRBD1 (6 bases). V dropped 6 bases and J dropped 0 bases, with 15 bases sitting between them. This CDR3 contains 16 residues. Germline V lookup: CDR1 ENHRY, CDR2 SYGVKD.